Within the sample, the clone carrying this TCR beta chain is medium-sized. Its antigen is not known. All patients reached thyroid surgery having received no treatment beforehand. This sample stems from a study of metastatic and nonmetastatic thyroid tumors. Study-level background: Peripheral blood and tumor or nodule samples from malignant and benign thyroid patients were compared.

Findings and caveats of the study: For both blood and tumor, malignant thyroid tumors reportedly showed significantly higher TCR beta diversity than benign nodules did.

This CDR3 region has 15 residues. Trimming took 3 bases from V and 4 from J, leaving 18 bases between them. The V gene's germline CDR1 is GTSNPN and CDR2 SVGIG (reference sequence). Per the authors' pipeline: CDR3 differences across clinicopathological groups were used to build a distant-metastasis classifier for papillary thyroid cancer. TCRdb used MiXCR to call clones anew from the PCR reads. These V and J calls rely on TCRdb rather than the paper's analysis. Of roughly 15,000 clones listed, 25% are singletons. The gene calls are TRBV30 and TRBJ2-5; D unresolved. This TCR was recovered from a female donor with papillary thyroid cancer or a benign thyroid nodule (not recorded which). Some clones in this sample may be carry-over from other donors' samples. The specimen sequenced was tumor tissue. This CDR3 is CAWSQALGRGETQYF. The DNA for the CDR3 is TGTGCCTGGAGCCAAGCCCTGGGCCGTGGAGAGACCCAGTACTTC.